Listed below are T cell receptor beta chains from one sample, sequenced in a study of T cell changes during pregnancy in multiple sclerosis. The table came from immunoSEQ multiplex PCR; TCRdb's copy has only in-frame clones and leaves some out. The sample consists of about 38,000 clones, around nine tenths of them appearing once. The material sequenced was CD4+ T cells from peripheral blood mononuclear cells, taken before pregnancy. The receptors were sampled from a female donor with multiple sclerosis, enrolled in a pregnancy study. The CDR3 runs from the conserved cysteine through the conserved F or W. D genes are given only for firm matches. Size tells how often a clone was seen (once, few, many) or the class of an expanded clone, and some rows leave it out.

clone size	V gene	D gene	J gene	CDR3 DNA	CDR3 protein
.	TRBV7-2	TRBD1	TRBJ1-5	TGTGCCAGCAGCGTACAGGGGCTGAGCAATCAGCCCCAGCATTTT	CASSVQGLSNQPQHF
.	TRBV4-1	TRBD2	TRBJ2-1	TGCGCCAGCAGCCAACGACTAGCGGGGGGTTACTACAATGAGCAGTTCTTC	CASSQRLAGGYYNEQFF
.	TRBV7-3	.	TRBJ2-7	TGTGCCAGCAGCTTAGGTAGTACCTACGAGCAGTACTTC	CASSLGSTYEQYF
.	TRBV5-4	.	TRBJ2-2	TGTGCCAGCAGCTTAGCTGACTTGGGTGGCACCGGGGAGCTGTTTTTT	CASSLADLGGTGELFF
.	TRBV10-1	TRBD1	TRBJ2-1	TGCGCCAGCAGTGACCTCCGACAGGGTAAACATGAGCAGTTCTTC	CASSDLRQGKHEQFF
.	TRBV6-4	.	TRBJ1-3	TGTGCCAGCAGTGACTCGACAGCCTCATCTTACTCTGGAAACACCATATATTTT	CASSDSTASSYSGNTIYF
.	TRBV20-1	TRBD1	TRBJ1-1	TGCAGTGCTAGACGCGACAGGGGAGCTTTCTTT	CSARRDRGAFF
.	TRBV21-1	.	TRBJ2-3	TGTGCCAGCAGCCCGGGACAGGGTCCAGATACGCAGTATTTT	CASSPGQGPDTQYF
.	TRBV9	.	TRBJ2-1	TGTGCCAGCAGCGAGGGGCCCTACAATGAGCAGTTCTTC	CASSEGPYNEQFF
once	TRBV5-1	.	TRBJ2-5	TGCGCCAGCAGCTTCAGGCAAGAGACCCAGTACTTC	CASSFRQETQYF
.	TRBV4-1	.	TRBJ1-5	TGCGCCAGCAGCCGAATAGGACGGGACAATCAGCCCCAGCATTTT	CASSRIGRDNQPQHF
.	TRBV7-9	TRBD1	TRBJ2-6	TGTGCCAGCAGCTTAGGGACAGGGGTTTCTGGGGCCAACGTCCTGACTTTC	CASSLGTGVSGANVLTF
.	TRBV28	TRBD1	TRBJ1-1	TGTGCCATCTCGGGACAGGAGGGTAAAGCTTTCTTT	CAISGQEGKAFF
.	TRBV11-2	.	TRBJ2-7	TGTGCCAGCAGCCCCCGCCGGGTAAGAGGCGAGCAGTACTTC	CASSPRRVRGEQYF
.	TRBV5-1	.	TRBJ2-3	TGCGCCAGCAGCTTGCAGTATGGCACAGATACGCAGTATTTT	CASSLQYGTDTQYF
.	TRBV9	.	TRBJ1-2	TGTGCCAGCAGCGATGGACAGTTAGGTAACTATGGCTACACCTTC	CASSDGQLGNYGYTF
.	TRBV4-1	TRBD2	TRBJ2-3	TGCGCCAGCAGCCAAGATGGGGGACTAGCGGGGGCAGATACGCAGTATTTT	CASSQDGGLAGADTQYF
.	TRBV6-6	TRBD1	TRBJ1-4	TGTGCCAGCAGTTTCGGACAGGCGATGGGACTGTTTTTT	CASSFGQAMGLFF
.	TRBV5-6	.	TRBJ2-3	TGTGCCAGCAGCTTGGCGACAGATACGCAGTATTTT	CASSLATDTQYF
.	TRBV7-9	TRBD1	TRBJ1-2	TGTGCCAGCAGCCTTAGGGAGCGCGGGGACAGGCAAACACGTGGCTACACCTTC	CASSLRERGDRQTRGYTF
once	TRBV5-4	TRBD1	TRBJ2-3	TGTGCCAGCAGCTGGGGACAGGGGACGGTGGTAGGTACGCAGTATTTT	CASSWGQGTVVGTQYF
.	TRBV7-2	.	TRBJ2-3	TGTGCCAGCAGCATAGATAACACAGATACGCAGTATTTT	CASSIDNTDTQYF
.	TRBV7-9	.	TRBJ2-5	TGTGCCAGCAGCCTGATGACAGGAGAAGAGACCCAGTACTTC	CASSLMTGEETQYF
.	TRBV11-2	TRBD1	TRBJ2-1	TGTGCCAGCAGCTCCCAGGGGGATGAGCAGTTCTTC	CASSSQGDEQFF
.	TRBV2	TRBD1	TRBJ2-1	TGTGCCAGCAACAGGGGGCGGAACAATGAGCAGTTCTTC	CASNRGRNNEQFF
.	TRBV9	.	TRBJ1-1	TGTGCCAGCAGCGCCGCAAATAGGGGGACTGAAGCTTTCTTT	CASSAANRGTEAFF
once	TRBV27	TRBD1	TRBJ2-1	TGTGCCAGCAGTTTATCGGGGACAGGGGTTGTTCTTGGGTACAATGAGCAGTTCTTC	CASSLSGTGVVLGYNEQFF
.	TRBV7-2	.	TRBJ2-7	TGTGCCAGCAGCATCGCCCGTAGCTACGAGCAGTACTTC	CASSIARSYEQYF
.	TRBV29-1	TRBD1	TRBJ1-1	TGCAGCGTTGGCCCCCGTGGACAGGACACTGAAGCTTTCTTT	CSVGPRGQDTEAFF
.	TRBV5-5	.	TRBJ1-1	TGTGCCAGCAGCTCATTGGGCCCGGGACACCCGAACACTGAAGCTTTCTTT	CASSSLGPGHPNTEAFF
.	TRBV2	TRBD1	TRBJ1-6	TGTGCCAGCAGGATAAAGGGGGCCCATTCACCCCTCCACTTT	CASRIKGAHSPLHF
.	TRBV5-6	TRBD1	TRBJ2-1	TGTGCCAGCAGCGGGACAGCCTACAATGAGCAGTTCTTC	CASSGTAYNEQFF
.	TRBV10-2	TRBD1	TRBJ1-6	TGCGCCAGCAGGGACAGGGGACGTGATCTGGCACCCCTCCACTTT	CASRDRGRDLAPLHF
.	TRBV7-2	.	TRBJ2-1	TGTGCCAGCAGCTTAGGGGAGTACAATGAGCAGTTCTTC	CASSLGEYNEQFF
.	TRBV6-4	.	TRBJ1-2	TGTGCCAGCAGTGACTCATCTTGGGGGGACCGGAGAGGCTACACCTTC	CASSDSSWGDRRGYTF
.	TRBV6-6	TRBD1	TRBJ2-2	TGTGCCAGCAGGGGGGACAGAACGAAGACCGGGGAGCTGTTTTTT	CASRGDRTKTGELFF
.	TRBV6-6	.	TRBJ1-5	TGTGCCAGCAGCCGACAGTCCCTAAATCAGCCCCAGCATTTT	CASSRQSLNQPQHF
.	TRBV7-9	.	TRBJ2-6	TGTGCCAGCAGCTTAGTAGGAGGGCGGCATCCATCAGGGGCCAACGTCCTGACTTTC	CASSLVGGRHPSGANVLTF
.	TRBV29-1	TRBD2	TRBJ2-1	TGCAGCGTTGAAGAATCGGCAGCGGGGGCCTCCTACAATGAGCAGTTCTTC	CSVEESAAGASYNEQFF
.	TRBV7-2	TRBD2	TRBJ2-1	TGTGCCAGCAGCCGCGGACTAGCGGGGGGGGTCAATGAGCAGTTCTTC	CASSRGLAGGVNEQFF
.	TRBV4-1	.	TRBJ1-5	TGCGCCAGCAGCCAAGATGGGGGCCTGGGCAATCAGCCCCAGCATTTT	CASSQDGGLGNQPQHF
.	TRBV15	.	TRBJ1-1	TGTGCCACCAGCAGAGACCAATCCCAGGTAGTTTGGACTGAAGCTTTCTTT	CATSRDQSQVVWTEAFF
.	TRBV15	.	TRBJ1-5	TGTGCCACCAGCAGGGACAGCTCCAATCAGCCCCAGCATTTT	CATSRDSSNQPQHF
.	TRBV27	TRBD1	TRBJ1-2	TGTGCCAGCAGTCCCAGACAGGGGGCATCGGATGGCTACACCTTC	CASSPRQGASDGYTF
.	TRBV28	.	TRBJ1-1	TGTGCCAGCAGTCCCCGCCCCCCGCTGTTAGTATTT	CASSPRPPLLVF
.	TRBV20-1	TRBD1	TRBJ1-1	TGCAGTGCTAGACAGGGGGTGGGAGCTTTCTTT	CSARQGVGAFF
.	TRBV13	TRBD2	TRBJ2-1	TGTGCCAGCAGCTCCTCGCCGACCGGGACTAGGTGGAGCAATGAGCAGTTCTTC	CASSSSPTGTRWSNEQFF
.	TRBV19	.	TRBJ2-6	TGTGCCAGTAGTATACCCCACAGGGCCAACGTCCTGACTTTC	CASSIPHRANVLTF
.	TRBV28	TRBD1	TRBJ2-4	TGTGCCAGCAGTTTACGGTCAGGGGGCAGGAACATTCAGTACTTC	CASSLRSGGRNIQYF
few	TRBV18	.	TRBJ2-7	TGTGCCAGCTCACCAAGCCAGCGCTACGAGCAGTACTTC	CASSPSQRYEQYF
.	TRBV29-1	.	TRBJ1-3	TGCAGCGTCGAGGACTCTGGAAACACCATATATTTT	CSVEDSGNTIYF
.	TRBV4-3	TRBD1	TRBJ1-2	TGCGCCAGCAGCTGGGACAGGAACTATGGCTACACCTTC	CASSWDRNYGYTF
.	TRBV6-6	.	TRBJ2-7	TGTGCCAGCAGTTACTCTAGCTTAGAGCAGTACTTC	CASSYSSLEQYF